Listed below are T cell receptor beta chains from one sample, sequenced in a study of blood T cells in healthy people across ages. MiXCR was run by TCRdb on the 5' RACE reads, yielding one entry per CDR3 protein. The sample has 800,000 or so distinct CDR3 sequences, around two thirds seen once; the top ten hold approximately 30%. Sequenced material: blood. These receptors came from a young man in good health. Each CDR3 is given with its conserved first and last residue. The order of the fields is CDR3 protein, CDR3 DNA, D gene, clone size, V gene, J gene. A D gene is named only where the DNA matches it firmly. Expanded clones are given a class, and other clones once, few, many or no size at all.

CDR3: CASSPIAGAETQYF
DNA: TGTGCCAGCAGCCCAATCGCAGGGGCAGAGACCCAGTACTTC
D: -
size: few
V: TRBV7-2
J: TRBJ2-5

CDR3: CASSWTGMDNEQFF
DNA: TGTGCCAGCAGCTGGACAGGGATGGACAATGAGCAGTTCTTC
D: TRBD1
size: -
V: TRBV6-5
J: TRBJ2-1

CDR3: CSALRPTRAPAPYNEQFF
DNA: TGCAGTGCTCTCCGCCCCACTAGAGCCCCTGCCCCTTACAATGAGCAGTTCTTC
D: -
size: -
V: TRBV20-1
J: TRBJ2-1

CDR3: CSAEGGTGELFF
DNA: TGCAGTGCTGAAGGGGGCACCGGGGAGCTGTTTTTT
D: -
size: once
V: TRBV20-1
J: TRBJ2-2

CDR3: CATQNGNQPQHF
DNA: TGTGCCACCCAGAACGGCAATCAGCCCCAGCATTTT
D: -
size: -
V: TRBV6-6
J: TRBJ1-5

CDR3: CASTPGASGLKNIQYF
DNA: TGTGCCAGCACCCCGGGGGCTAGCGGCCTGAAAAACATTCAGTACTTC
D: -
size: -
V: TRBV4-2
J: TRBJ2-4

CDR3: CASSASPARESGELFF
DNA: TGTGCCAGCAGCGCCAGTCCCGCGCGGGAATCCGGGGAGCTGTTTTTT
D: -
size: -
V: TRBV9
J: TRBJ2-2

CDR3: CASSQMSGTGVSGANVLTF
DNA: TGTGCCAGCAGCCAGATGTCCGGGACAGGGGTCTCTGGGGCCAACGTCCTGACTTTC
D: TRBD1
size: once
V: TRBV11-2
J: TRBJ2-6

CDR3: CASSSLLGDTQYF
DNA: TGTGCCAGCAGCTCTCTTTTGGGAGATACGCAGTATTTT
D: -
size: -
V: TRBV7-9
J: TRBJ2-3

CDR3: CASSQGVAGASYNEQYF
DNA: TGTGCCAGCAGCCAAGGTGTCGCGGGGGCATCCTACAATGAGCAGTACTTC
D: -
size: -
V: TRBV4-2
J: TRBJ2-7

CDR3: CASSWSRGGGGYTF
DNA: TGTGCCAGCAGTTGGAGTCGGGGGGGTGGTGGCTACACCTTC
D: -
size: once
V: TRBV27
J: TRBJ1-2

CDR3: CASSQEGPYTF
DNA: TGCGCCAGCAGCCAAGAGGGCCCGTACACCTTC
D: -
size: -
V: TRBV4-1
J: TRBJ1-2

CDR3: CSVGHPGTEYYEQYF
DNA: TGCAGCGTAGGACACCCCGGGACAGAGTACTACGAGCAGTACTTC
D: TRBD1
size: -
V: TRBV29-1
J: TRBJ2-7

CDR3: CASSRNGESNQPQHF
DNA: TGCGCCAGCAGCCGCAATGGGGAGAGCAATCAGCCCCAGCATTTT
D: -
size: -
V: TRBV5-1
J: TRBJ1-5

CDR3: CASSQDGLAGSQFF
DNA: TGTGCCAGCAGCCAAGATGGGCTAGCGGGGTCCCAGTTCTTC
D: TRBD2
size: few
V: TRBV4-2
J: TRBJ2-1

CDR3: CASSLQLQNLPQHF
DNA: TGTGCCAGCAGTTTACAGCTCCAGAATCTGCCCCAGCATTTT
D: -
size: -
V: TRBV12-3/TRBV12-4
J: TRBJ1-5

CDR3: CASSHWTSGGLNEQFF
DNA: TGCGCCAGCAGCCATTGGACTAGCGGGGGGTTGAATGAGCAGTTCTTC
D: TRBD2
size: -
V: TRBV4-3
J: TRBJ2-1

CDR3: CATTPLRAAYGQYF
DNA: TGTGCCACCACCCCGCTCAGGGCCGCCTACGGGCAGTACTTC
D: -
size: -
V: TRBV6-2/TRBV6-3
J: TRBJ2-5

CDR3: CASSSQGRKTQYF
DNA: TGTGCCAGCAGCTCCCAAGGGAGAAAAACGCAGTATTTT
D: -
size: -
V: TRBV9
J: TRBJ2-3

CDR3: CASSLSWRTIAYEQYF
DNA: TGTGCCAGCAGCTTAAGTTGGCGGACAATAGCCTACGAGCAGTACTTC
D: -
size: -
V: TRBV7-2
J: TRBJ2-7

CDR3: CASSQEGRYEQYF
DNA: TGTGCCAGCAGCCAGGAAGGACGGTACGAGCAGTACTTC
D: -
size: few
V: TRBV3-1
J: TRBJ2-7

CDR3: CASSLGTSVADTQYF
DNA: TGTGCCAGTAGTCTCGGGACTAGCGTCGCAGATACGCAGTATTTT
D: TRBD2
size: -
V: TRBV6-2/TRBV6-3
J: TRBJ2-3

CDR3: CSVPRDRGGGYTF
DNA: TGCAGCGTTCCCCGTGACAGGGGAGGTGGCTACACCTTC
D: TRBD1
size: once
V: TRBV29-1
J: TRBJ1-2

CDR3: CASHHPSGANVLTF
DNA: TGTGCCAGCCACCACCCCTCGGGGGCCAACGTCCTGACTTTC
D: -
size: few
V: TRBV6-6
J: TRBJ2-6

CDR3: CSALSDGLSNQPQHF
DNA: TGCAGTGCCCTCTCGGACGGACTTAGCAATCAGCCCCAGCATTTT
D: -
size: -
V: TRBV20-1
J: TRBJ1-5

CDR3: CASSSDRQVFYEQYF
DNA: TGTGCCAGCAGCTCCGACAGGCAAGTCTTCTACGAGCAGTACTTC
D: -
size: once
V: TRBV3-1
J: TRBJ2-7

CDR3: CATSRPGLADTDTQYF
DNA: TGTGCCACCAGCAGGCCGGGACTAGCGGACACAGATACGCAGTATTTT
D: TRBD2
size: -
V: TRBV15
J: TRBJ2-3

CDR3: CASTPGLASDEQYF
DNA: TGTGCCAGCACCCCCGGACTAGCGTCCGACGAGCAGTACTTC
D: TRBD2
size: -
V: TRBV7-2
J: TRBJ2-7